The present T cell receptor beta chain was sequenced within a study of blood T cells in healthy people across ages. Sample-barcoded 5' priming and a J-beta primer mix drove a second PCR of 7 to 11 cycles. TCRdb re-called the 5' RACE reads through MiXCR, storing one row per CDR3 protein. Here the sample spans under 1 million distinct CDR3 sequences, around 43% being singletons. This CDR3 contains 13 residues. Trimming cost V 7 bases and J 2 bases, with 13 bases left between them. Germline V gene sequence: CDR1 SGHRS, CDR2 YFSETQ. Points on this clonotype: A read error is possible here, since a much larger clone lies one base away.

V is TRBV5-1 and J is TRBJ2-7, with D perhaps TRBD1 (5 bases). The sample comprised blood. This clonotype was obtained from a man in his sixties in good health. The CDR3 here is CASSIDRTYEQYF. CDR3 DNA: TGCGCCAGCTCGATCGACAGAACCTACGAGCAGTACTTC.